The entry that follows covers one T cell receptor (beta chain) sequence. No antigen is known for it. Base qualities were left out, and no much larger clone turns up one base away. Genomic DNA was extracted from sorted cells for sequencing of the TCRbeta CDR3 region. The immunoSEQ Assay was used for sequencing of TCRbeta CDR3 regions. The table comes from immuneACCESS by way of TCRdb, which keeps in-frame sequences with V and J called. Part of the clones is missing from these tables; in studies checked, under half for an unresolved V gene and the rest for unknown reasons. This sample holds 70,000 to 95,000 clones; 70% to 90% were observed only once. Less than 4.5% of the sample is in the top ten clones. This entry belongs to a study of OX40 agonist ivuxolimab in advanced cancers. As for the study more broadly: Ivuxolimab was a fully human IgG2 agonistic monoclonal antibody targeting the costimulatory receptor OX40 (CD134). Intravenous ivuxolimab was administered to patients every 2 weeks at six dose levels: 0.01, 0.1, 0.3, 1.5, 3 and 10 mg/kg. Prior anti-PD-1, anti-PD-L1 or anti-CTLA-4 therapy was permitted, and 35% to 40% of dose-escalation patients had received checkpoint inhibitors. A male proportion of around 80% and a mean age of about 60 years, ranging from about 23 to 79, were recorded for the dose-escalation cohort. Partial responses occurred in three dose-escalation patients: two with cutaneous melanoma and one with hepatocellular carcinoma. Peripheral TCRbeta sequencing aimed to test whether ivuxolimab altered TCR sequence diversity and caused clonal T-cell expansion. The paper reports the monotherapy dose-escalation portion (N of about 51 patients) of the phase I ivuxolimab trial. Of the 50 or so patients in dose escalation, around 20 had hepatocellular carcinoma, around 15 had melanoma, 9 had renal cell carcinoma and 9 had head and neck cancer.

According to the germline V gene (reference sequence), CDR1 reads MNHEY and CDR2 reads SMNVEV. The CDR3, from cysteine to phenylalanine, totals 16 residues. The CDR3 DNA has 48 bases and is translated from base 1. Relative to germline, V is missing 5 bases and J is missing 8 bases, with 13 bases of the junction outside any gene match. Overall results and qualifications from the work: After ivuxolimab, expanded clones were on average more numerous among CD8+ T cells than among CD4+ T cells. The antigen specificity of the clonally expanded peripheral T cells was not determined. In the 0.1-3.0 mg/kg groups, partial responders were among the patients with the lowest normalized peripheral clonal expansion, particularly in CD8+ T cells. Low levels of normalized T-cell clonal expansion were also shown by some nonresponding patients. At doses of 0.1 to 3.0 mg/kg, clonal expansion of both CD4+ and CD8+ blood T cells was observed from baseline to week 6.

Patients with autoimmune disease history or receiving systemic immunosuppression were excluded from the trial. Peripheral blood for TCR sequencing was collected from all dose cohorts at baseline, on cycle 4 day 1, and on cycle 7 day 1. Samples were obtained from an open-label, multicenter, first-in-human phase I dose-escalation trial of ivuxolimab. Adults with locally advanced or metastatic melanoma, renal cell, hepatocellular, or head and neck squamous cell carcinoma were enrolled in the trial. Before TCR sequencing, CD4+ T cells and CD8+ T cells were sorted from peripheral blood as separate populations.

The source material was CD4+ or CD8+ T cells sorted from blood, sampled in a trial of the OX40 agonist ivuxolimab. The V gene is TRBV27 and the J gene is TRBJ2-2; 8 nucleotides in the junction match TRBD1. The TCR was taken from an adult with an advanced solid tumor such as melanoma, head and neck, liver or kidney cancer. The CDR3 has the sequence CASSPPQGGLRGELFF. The DNA is as follows: TGTGCCAGCAGTCCCCCACAGGGGGGCCTTAGAGGGGAGCTGTTTTTT.